This TCR beta chain was recorded in a study of shared T cell receptors in the human thymus. There are 10 residues in the CDR3. Trimming pared 4 bases from V and 7 bases from J, leaving 5 bases between. Looked up from germline, CDR1 is SQVTM and CDR2 is ANQGSEA. TCRdb keeps only in-frame clones here, not all; method: immunoSEQ multiplex PCR. Of about 380,000 clones detected, just under 95% appear once; the ten largest clones hold around 0.018%. This chain connects TRBV29-1 to TRBJ2-1; D gene ambiguous. The sequenced sample consisted of thymocytes. This receptor was taken from a human donor. This chain's CDR3 is CSVAYNEQFF. CDR3 nucleotide sequence: TGCAGCGTTGCGTATAATGAGCAGTTCTTC.